This T cell receptor beta chain was sequenced in a study of T cell responses to AZD1222 COVID-19 vaccine. Study results and limitations: Females outnumbered males among donors, who were mostly white British; clonal diversity was possibly underestimated.

Of note for this clone: Its antigen is not known.

Method: immunoSEQ multiplex PCR; TCRdb's copy keeps in-frame clones and lacks some. The sample yields about 120,000 clones, approximately 83% seen once. Trimming stripped 0 bases from V and 3 bases from J, with 12 bases between. This CDR3 comprises 15 residues. The germline V gene has CDR1 SGHVS and CDR2 FNYEAQ. Sequenced material: peripheral blood, taken on day 0 of MenACWY control vaccination. The chain joins TRBV7-6 to TRBJ2-7; perhaps D is TRBD1 or TRBD2 (6 bases each). The receptor comes from an adult in good health. The CDR3 bases are TGTGCCAGCAGCTTAGCGCGGGGCAGGGGCTACGAGCAGTACTTC. It codes for CASSLARGRGYEQYF.